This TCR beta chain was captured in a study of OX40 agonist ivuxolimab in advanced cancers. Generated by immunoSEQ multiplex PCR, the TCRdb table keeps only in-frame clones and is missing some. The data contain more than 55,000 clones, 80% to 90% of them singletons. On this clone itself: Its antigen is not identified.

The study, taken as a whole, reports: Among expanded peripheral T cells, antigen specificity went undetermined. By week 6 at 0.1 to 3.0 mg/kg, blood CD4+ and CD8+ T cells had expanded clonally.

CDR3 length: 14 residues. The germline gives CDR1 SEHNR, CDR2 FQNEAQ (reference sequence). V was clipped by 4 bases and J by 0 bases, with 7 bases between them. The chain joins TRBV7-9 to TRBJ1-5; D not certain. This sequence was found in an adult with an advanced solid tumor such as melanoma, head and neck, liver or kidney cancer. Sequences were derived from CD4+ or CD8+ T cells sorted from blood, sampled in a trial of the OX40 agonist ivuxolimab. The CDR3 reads CASSSWSSNQPQHF. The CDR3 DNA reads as TGTGCCAGCAGCTCTTGGTCTAGCAATCAGCCCCAGCATTTT.